This TCR beta chain originates from a study of T cell responses to AZD1222 COVID-19 vaccine. V was pared by 1 base and J by 3 bases, with 18 bases between. The germline V gene has CDR1 LNHDA and CDR2 SQIVND (reference sequence). CDR3 size: 17 residues. The table came from immunoSEQ multiplex PCR; TCRdb's copy has only in-frame clones and leaves some out. The sample holds 80,000 to 95,000 clones, 89% seen once. Notes on this clone: The antigen remains undetermined.

Study-wide results and caveats: Following two doses of AZD1222, Spike-specific TCR breadth and depth rose. As reported, nearly half of all spike-specific TCRs target variant regions that are unmutated. White British donors predominated, females outnumbered males, and clonal diversity was possibly underestimated.

This sequence was found in an adult in good health. Sequencing used peripheral blood, obtained on day 0 of MenACWY control vaccination. The chain is built from TRBV19 and TRBJ2-5; weak D call: TRBD1 (5 bases). The chain's CDR3 is CASSIGKGIGVKETQYF. The CDR3 region has the DNA TGTGCCAGTAGTATAGGCAAAGGGATAGGGGTAAAAGAGACCCAGTACTTC.